The present TCR beta chain was sequenced within a study of OX40 agonist ivuxolimab in advanced cancers. With regard to the full study: Ivuxolimab was an agonistic, fully human IgG2 monoclonal antibody directed against OX40 (CD134), a costimulatory receptor. Intravenous ivuxolimab was administered to patients every 2 weeks at six dose levels: 0.01, 0.1, 0.3, 1.5, 3 and 10 mg/kg. Among the approximately 50 dose-escalation patients, roughly 20 had hepatocellular carcinoma, about 15 melanoma, 9 renal cell carcinoma and 9 head and neck cancer. A male proportion of 75% to 85% and a mean age of 60 years, ranging from 23 to 79, were recorded for the dose-escalation cohort. Prior anti-PD-1, anti-PD-L1 or anti-CTLA-4 therapy was permitted, and about 40% of dose-escalation patients had received checkpoint inhibitors. Three dose-escalation patients achieved partial responses, one with hepatocellular carcinoma and two with cutaneous melanoma. Peripheral TCRbeta sequencing aimed to test whether ivuxolimab altered TCR sequence diversity and caused clonal T-cell expansion. The paper covers the monotherapy dose-escalation part of the phase I ivuxolimab trial, which included N ≈ 54 patients. Study-level results and caveats: Which antigens the clonally expanded peripheral T cells were specific for was not determined. In the 0.1-3.0 mg/kg groups, partial responders had among the lowest normalized peripheral clonal expansion, particularly in CD8+ T cells. Low levels of normalized T-cell clonal expansion were also seen in some patients who did not respond. After ivuxolimab, CD8+ T cells had more expanded clones than CD4+ T cells on average. At doses from 0.1 to 3.0 mg/kg, clonal expansion was seen in both CD4+ and CD8+ blood T cells between baseline and week 6.

For sequencing of the TCRbeta CDR3 region, genomic DNA was extracted from the sorted cells. The immunoSEQ Assay was used to sequence the TCRbeta CDR3 regions. TCRdb retrieved this table from immuneACCESS and kept in-frame rearrangements only. Not all clones are present; in checked studies, unresolved V genes account for under half, and no reason is known for the remainder. This sample comprises around 76,000 clones, 78% of them detected only once. The ten largest clones represent roughly 4.9% of the sample. The trial excluded patients who had a history of autoimmune disease or who were on systemic immunosuppression. Peripheral blood for TCR sequencing was drawn from every dose cohort at baseline, at cycle 4 day 1 and at cycle 7 day 1. The samples were taken from a phase I, first-in-human, multicenter, open-label dose-escalation trial of ivuxolimab. Adults with locally advanced or metastatic melanoma, renal cell, hepatocellular, or head and neck squamous cell carcinoma were enrolled in the trial. Before TCR sequencing, CD4+ T cells and CD8+ T cells were sorted from peripheral blood as separate populations.

A word on this clone: The target of this receptor is not known. No much larger clonotype is one base removed from it; base qualities were not supplied.

The germline V gene supplies CDR1 SGHTA and CDR2 FQGNSA. The CDR3 contains 14 residues, cysteine and phenylalanine counted. The CDR3 DNA has 42 bases and is translated from base 1. Trimmed from V: 4 bases; trimmed from J: 6 bases; junction bases lacking a gene match: 6. This specimen consisted of CD4+ or CD8+ T cells sorted from blood, obtained in a trial of the OX40 agonist ivuxolimab. This sequence was found in an adult with an advanced solid tumor such as melanoma, head and neck, liver or kidney cancer. The chain uses TRBV7-2 and TRBJ1-5, with 7 bases aligning to TRBD1. The CDR3 has the sequence CASSSGQYGQPQHF. The DNA sequence reads TGTGCCAGCAGCTCGGGACAGTACGGTCAGCCCCAGCATTTT.